This TCR beta chain was sequenced during a study of T-cell reconstitution after alpha-beta-depleted transplantation in children. Unique molecular identifiers were used in preparing the TCRbeta library. TCRdb reanalysed the PCR reads using MiXCR and keeps one entry per CDR3 protein. The sample contains approximately 800,000 distinct CDR3 sequences, 16% of which appear only once. This CDR3 is built from 16 residues. Germline V CDR1 and CDR2: MGHRA, YSYEKL. V shed 5 bases and J shed 1 base, with 15 bases lying between them. This clonotype was seen only once. The antigen is unknown. Study-wide results and caveats: From newly produced T cells came most of the T-cell counts and diversity one year after transplant. Recipient T cells and thymic progenitors that survived were the source of the high TCRbeta diversity seen at day 60 in some patients.

This sequence joins TRBV4-1 and TRBJ2-4; tentatively, D is TRBD2 (5 bases). The source was PBMCs, mostly from graft donor cells, collected 360 days after TCRalphabeta/CD19-depleted stem cell transplant. The sequence was obtained from a male patient between 5 and 17 years old who had a stem cell transplant for acute lymphoblastic leukemia, so the T cells may come from the graft donor. The chain's CDR3 is CASSTPGKIAKNIQYF. CDR3 DNA sequence: TGCGCCAGCAGCACGCCGGGGAAGATCGCCAAAAACATTCAGTACTTC.